What follows are 8 T cell receptor beta chains derived from one specimen sequenced in a study of monozygotic twins with inflammatory bowel disease. TCRdb re-called the 5' RACE reads; every CDR3 protein appears as one record, without DNA. The sample spans nearly 450,000 distinct CDR3 sequences; the ten largest clones claim roughly 2.2%. The sequenced sample was blood. These receptors were collected from a human donor with ulcerative colitis or Crohn's disease, or a healthy co-twin of an affected twin (not recorded which).

The chain links TRBV28 to TRBJ2-7; checking the TCRdb D call of TRBD2 is not possible without DNA. CDR1 is MDHEN and CDR2 is SYDVKM in the germline V gene. The CDR3 runs 15 residues. The CDR3: CASSRPWPASYEQYF.

The J gene is TRBJ2-2, the V gene TRBV5-1; TCRdb's D call, TRBD2, is unchecked because there is no DNA. This CDR3 spans 15 amino acids. Looked up from germline, CDR1 is SGHRS and CDR2 is YFSETQ. The CDR3 sequence is CASSDWGDNTGELFF.

The chain combines TRBV30 with TRBJ2-3; TCRdb lists TRBD1, though no DNA is available to test this call. Germline V gene sequence: CDR1 GTSNPN, CDR2 SVGIG (reference sequence). The CDR3 length is 12 residues. This CDR3 is CAWVGGTDTQYF.

CDR3 in amino acids: CASSPGTGQPQHF. This chain connects TRBV19 to TRBJ1-5; TCRdb names TRBD1, which stays unverified in the absence of DNA. CDR3 length: 13 residues. Germline V gene lookup returns CDR1 LNHDA and CDR2 SQIVND (reference sequence).

V and J are TRBV11-2 and TRBJ2-1; TCRdb calls TRBD1, which cannot be checked without DNA. Per germline, CDR1 SGHAT and CDR2 FQNNGV. CDR3 length: 13 residues. The CDR3 spells CASSPGGIGEQFF.

This chain's CDR3 is CASSLGTSGAERFF. The chain uses TRBV5-1 and TRBJ2-1; TCRdb lists TRBD2, though no DNA is available to test this call. The CDR3 totals 14 residues. Germline-derived CDR1 and CDR2 are SGHRS and YFSETQ.

This sequence joins TRBV9 and TRBJ2-3; the D call of TRBD2 rests on TCRdb alone, since no DNA is present to check it. The germline gives CDR1 SGDLS, CDR2 YYNGEE. The CDR3 contains 15 residues. CDR3: CASSVDLGALDTQYF.

J is TRBJ2-3 and V is TRBV4-1; checking the TCRdb D call of TRBD1 is not possible without DNA. The V gene's germline CDR1 is MGHRA and CDR2 YSYEKL. This CDR3 is built from 15 residues. CDR3 loop: CASSSGSAPTDTQYF.